This passage covers 27 T cell receptor beta chains from one sample sequenced in a study of T cells in Graves' hyperthyroidism and ophthalmopathy. Amplified regions were TCR beta CDR3 sequences from RNA transcripts. Primed by the HTBI set, a first-round RT-PCR was run on the TCR CDR3. TCRdb fed the multiplex PCR reads into MiXCR, producing one record per CDR3 protein. The sample consists of hundreds of thousands of distinct CDR3 sequences, roughly 15% of them appearing once. Sequences were obtained from blood. Source of these receptors: a woman aged 40 to 50 with Graves' ophthalmopathy.

About this clonotype itself: Germline is not matched at one junction end, which may reflect a read error. This sequence joins TRBV5-5 and TRBJ1-5, with D unresolved. CDR3 size: 15 residues. Germline values: CDR1 SGHKS, CDR2 YYEKEE (reference sequence). CDR3 residues: CASCFSAGQSSAPYF. CDR3 DNA: TGTGCCAGCTGCTTTTCTGCGGGCCAGTCATCAGCCCCGTATTTT.

The chain recombines TRBV6-4 with TRBJ1-4; D perhaps matches TRBD1 (6 bases). Germline-derived CDR1 and CDR2 are MRHNA and SNTAGT. CDR3 length: 16 amino acids. V gave up 6 bases and J gave up 8 bases, with 22 bases separating them. The CDR3 DNA reads TGTGCCAGCAGCCCACCCGGGGGGGGGCGAGGAGAAAAACTGTTTTTT. Protein: CASSPPGGGRGEKLFF.

The table lists this clonotype with many counts. The chain links TRBV5-1 to TRBJ2-3; TRBD1 or TRBD2 may be the D gene (5 bases each). Germline V gives CDR1 SGHRS, CDR2 YFSETQ. The CDR3 consists of 15 residues. V lost 0 bases, J lost 1 base, and 9 bases lay in between. The CDR3, as DNA: TGCGCCAGCAGCTTGGCCGGGGACGGCACAGATACGCAGTATTTT. Its protein is CASSLAGDGTDTQYF. Looking up the rest from reference TRBV5-1 and TRBJ2-3 gives the full variable domain: KAGVTQTPRYLIKTRGQQVTLSCSPISGHRSVSWYQQTPGQGLQFLFEYFSETQRNKGNFPGRFSGRQFSNSRSEMNVSTLELGDSALYLCASSLAGDGTDTQYFGPGTRLTVL.

This clonotype has more than one count but fewer than ten. The chain has TRBV4-1 and TRBJ2-7; D is unresolved. Trimming took 2 bases from V and 3 from J, leaving 8 bases between them. The length of the CDR3 is 13 residues. Germline V CDR1 and CDR2: MGHRA, YSYEKL. The CDR3 sequence is CASSQKVDYEQYF. The CDR3, as DNA: TGCGCCAGCAGCCAAAAGGTTGACTACGAGCAGTACTTC.

This clonotype was detected only a few times. V gene TRBV15 combines with J gene TRBJ2-5; D may be TRBD1 (6 bases). Germline-derived CDR1 and CDR2 are LNHNV and YYDKDF (reference sequence). The CDR3 covers 18 residues. V was cut by 0 bases and J by 4 bases, with 21 bases left in between. The CDR3 DNA reads TGTGCCACCAGCAGAGATATTACAGGGCTGGGCCTTGGAGAGACCCAGTACTTC. It specifies CATSRDITGLGLGETQYF.

V usage is TRBV6-5 and J usage is TRBJ1-1, with 7 bases matching TRBD1. V shed 2 bases, J shed 2 bases, and the junction held 2 bases outside the gene matches. The CDR3 has 14 residues. Per germline, CDR1 MNHEY and CDR2 SVGAGI. CDR3 in DNA: TGTGCCAGCAGTTACGACAGGGCAAACACTGAAGCTTTCTTT. Translated, it gives CASSYDRANTEAFF.

This clonotype was seen more than once but under ten times. The chain uses TRBV20-1 and TRBJ2-3; TRBD2 aligns across 8 bases. This CDR3 spans 17 amino acids. V trimming: 6 bases; J trimming: 0 bases; junction bases outside the gene matches: 14. Germline V gives CDR1 DFQATT, CDR2 SNEGSKA (reference sequence). DNA of the CDR3: TGCAGTGCGGGAGGTCTAGCGGGCTCGATTAGCACAGATACGCAGTATTTT. As protein: CSAGGLAGSISTDTQYF.

This clonotype was detected only a few times. V is TRBV20-1 and J is TRBJ2-1, with 8 bases fitting TRBD2. The CDR3 is 16 amino acids. The V gene end was trimmed by 3 bases and the J gene end by 4 bases; junction bases not matched to a gene: 11. The V gene's germline CDR1 is DFQATT and CDR2 SNEGSKA (reference sequence). The DNA of the CDR3 is TGCAGTGCTAGCACCCGGGCCAGCGGGGGATACAATGAGCAGTTCTTC. Translation: CSASTRASGGYNEQFF.

This clonotype appeared many times. The chain links TRBV2 to TRBJ2-7; 15 bases fit TRBD2. The ends lost 8 bases at V and 9 bases at J; junction bases unmatched: 11. Germline assignment: CDR1 SNHLY and CDR2 FYNNEI. This CDR3 comprises 15 residues. CDR3 residues: CASAGLAGGSVGQYF. CDR3 sequence (DNA): TGTGCCAGCGCAGGACTAGCGGGAGGGTCCGTCGGGCAGTACTTC.

This clonotype was observed a few times. This rearrangement joins TRBV20-1 to TRBJ2-5; the D gene is possibly TRBD2 (5 bases). From germline, CDR1 is DFQATT and CDR2 SNEGSKA (reference sequence). There are 14 residues in the CDR3. CDR3 region: CGQLSTGKGETQYF. The CDR3, as DNA: TGCGGTCAACTGTCTACGGGGAAGGGTGAGACCCAGTACTTC.

A word on this clonotype: With a much larger clone just one base away, this may be a read error. V is TRBV4-1 and J is TRBJ2-1; TRBD2 aligns across 8 bases. Germline V gene data show CDR1 as MGHRA and CDR2 as YSYEKL. The CDR3 is made up of 18 amino acids. The CDR3 sequence: CASSQVPRGLAGRNEQFF. DNA for the CDR3: TGTGCCAGCAGCCAAGTCCCACGCGGACTAGCAGGGAGGAATGAGCAGTTCTTC.

Many counts were recorded for this clonotype. The chain carries TRBV29-1 and TRBJ2-1; D is uncertain. The length of the CDR3 is 13 residues. CDR1 is SQVTM and CDR2 is ANQGSEA in the germline V gene. V was cut by 4 bases and J by 2 bases, with 9 bases left in between. CDR3 sequence: CSVGASTYNEQFF. The CDR3 bases are TGCAGCGTTGGGGCTTCAACCTACAATGAGCAGTTCTTC.

The rearrangement uses TRBV5-1 and TRBJ1-2, with a tentative D call TRBD1 (5 bases). The CDR3 spans 13 residues. Germline-derived CDR1 and CDR2 are SGHRS and YFSETQ. Trimming took 0 bases from V and 6 from J, leaving 9 bases between them. The CDR3 DNA reads as TGCGCCAGCAGCTTGGTGCAGGGAGATGGCTACACCTTC. Its protein is CASSLVQGDGYTF.

This clonotype has more than one count but fewer than ten. In DNA form, the CDR3 reads TGTGCCATCAGTCCACGGAACGACGAGCAGTACTTC. Translating gives CAISPRNDEQYF. The chain joins TRBV10-3 to TRBJ2-7, with D unresolved. From germline, CDR1 is ENHRY and CDR2 SYGVKD. With 5 bases removed from V and 5 bases from J, the gap between germline ends came to 10 bases. The CDR3 extends over 12 amino acids.

This chain connects TRBV5-1 to TRBJ2-2; 12 nucleotides line up with TRBD1. Germline V gene data show CDR1 as SGHRS and CDR2 as YFSETQ. This CDR3 is built from 17 residues. Germline trimming cut 0 bases from V and 6 bases from J; bases unmatched to any gene: 6. The CDR3 loop reads CASSLAGTGGRSGELFF. CDR3 in DNA: TGCGCCAGCAGCTTGGCCGGGACAGGGGGCAGGTCCGGGGAGCTGTTTTTT. The complete variable domain, with remaining parts taken from reference TRBV5-1 and TRBJ2-2, reads KAGVTQTPRYLIKTRGQQVTLSCSPISGHRSVSWYQQTPGQGLQFLFEYFSETQRNKGNFPGRFSGRQFSNSRSEMNVSTLELGDSALYLCASSLAGTGGRSGELFFGEGSRLTVL.

V usage is TRBV27 and J usage is TRBJ1-6; maybe TRBD1 (6 bases). This CDR3 comprises 13 residues. The ends were cut back, 5 bases at V and 10 bases at J, with 12 bases in the middle. CDR1 and CDR2 from the germline V gene are MNHEY and SMNVEV (reference sequence). The CDR3 sequence is CASSAQGGSPLHF. The CDR3 bases are TGTGCCAGCAGTGCTCAAGGGGGGTCACCCCTCCACTTT.

This clonotype was counted at least ten times. The chain carries TRBV3-1 and TRBJ1-4; D is perhaps TRBD1 (5 bases). Germline V gives CDR1 LGHDT, CDR2 YNNKEL (reference sequence). This CDR3 is built from 16 residues. Between the trimmed V and J ends, which lost 1 base and 3 bases, there was a span of 12 bases. The CDR3 nucleotides are TGTGCCAGCAGCCAAGGAACAGGAGTTCCTAATGAAAAACTGTTTTTT. Translating gives CASSQGTGVPNEKLFF.

This clonotype was detected only a few times. The chain recombines TRBV7-9 with TRBJ1-2; D is ambiguous. Germline CDR1 SEHNR, CDR2 FQNEAQ (reference sequence). The CDR3 is 13 amino acids. Trimming shortened V by 4 bases and J by 11 bases, and 17 bases separated the two germline ends. The CDR3 loop is CASSSGRGRWYTF. In DNA form, the CDR3 reads TGTGCCAGCAGCTCAGGACGGGGAAGGTGGTACACCTTC. The variable domain in full, with the rest retrieved from reference TRBV7-9 and TRBJ1-2, is DTGVSQNPRHKITKRGQNVTFRCDPISEHNRLYWYRQTLGQGPEFLTYFQNEAQLEKSRLLSDRFSAERPKGSFSTLEIQRTEQGDSAMYLCASSSGRGRWYTFGSGTRLTVV.

This clonotype was found many times. The rearrangement links TRBV20-1 to TRBJ2-7; 10 nucleotides line up with TRBD1. The CDR3 contains 15 residues. CDR1 and CDR2 (germline): DFQATT, SNEGSKA (reference sequence). Trimming removed 3 bases from V and 2 bases from J; junction bases left unmatched: 7. Here the CDR3 DNA reads TGCAGTGCTAGGGGGGGACAGGGGCCCCCCTACGAGCAGTACTTC. It specifies CSARGGQGPPYEQYF.

This chain connects TRBV5-8 to TRBJ2-3; TRBD2 matches 11 bases. J was trimmed by 7 bases and V by 4 bases; bases with no gene match: 11. The CDR3 contains 16 residues. Germline CDR1 is SGHTS and CDR2 is YDEGEE. CDR3 sequence (DNA): TGTGCCAGCAGCATCGACCTAGCGGGAGGATTTAATACGCAGTATTTT. It specifies CASSIDLAGGFNTQYF.

This rearrangement joins TRBV2 to TRBJ2-4; 8 bases agree with TRBD1. There are 14 residues in the CDR3. J gave up 8 bases and V 2 bases, and 5 bases lay outside the gene matches. The V gene's germline CDR1 is SNHLY and CDR2 FYNNEI. CDR3 residues: CASSETGGIDIQYF. The CDR3 DNA reads TGTGCCAGCAGTGAAACAGGGGGGATAGACATTCAGTACTTC.

This clonotype was detected ten times or more. The V call is TRBV5-1, the J call TRBJ2-5; 8 bases map to TRBD1. The length of the CDR3 is 14 residues. After removal of 4 bases from V and 1 base from J, the junction contained 3 bases not matched to a gene. The germline V gene encodes CDR1 SGHRS and CDR2 YFSETQ. The CDR3 reads CASSAGTGQETQYF. CDR3 DNA sequence: TGCGCCAGCAGCGCGGGGACAGGCCAAGAGACCCAGTACTTC. Drawing the rest from reference TRBV5-1 and TRBJ2-5, the complete variable domain is KAGVTQTPRYLIKTRGQQVTLSCSPISGHRSVSWYQQTPGQGLQFLFEYFSETQRNKGNFPGRFSGRQFSNSRSEMNVSTLELGDSALYLCASSAGTGQETQYFGPGTRLLVL.

This clonotype showed up many times. This chain uses TRBV27 with TRBJ2-3; 10 nucleotides align to TRBD2. J lost 1 base, V lost 7 bases, and 5 bases had no gene match. From germline, CDR1 is MNHEY and CDR2 SMNVEV (reference sequence). The CDR3 has 15 residues. CDR3: CASTLLAGGTDTQYF. In DNA form, the CDR3 reads TGTGCCAGCACCCTCCTAGCGGGAGGCACAGATACGCAGTATTTT.

There are many counts of this clonotype. This chain connects TRBV2 to TRBJ2-4; D gene uncertain. This CDR3 is built from 14 residues. The V end lost 3 bases, the J end lost 0 bases, and 6 bases lay between the germline ends. CDR1 is SNHLY, CDR2 FYNNEI, per germline. In nucleotides, the CDR3 is TGTGCCAGCAGTGAGTCCGAAGCCAAAAACATTCAGTACTTC. It translates to CASSESEAKNIQYF.

This clonotype was recorded a few times. The chain joins TRBV18 to TRBJ2-2; D could derive from TRBD1 or TRBD2 (6 bases each). CDR1 KGHSH and CDR2 LQKENI come from the germline V gene. The length of the CDR3 is 15 residues. Trimming cost V 4 bases and J 2 bases, with 11 bases left between them. This CDR3 reads CASSQNGGNTGELFF. CDR3 nucleotides: TGTGCCAGCTCACAAAACGGGGGCAACACCGGGGAGCTGTTTTTT.

This clonotype was detected a few times. The V call is TRBV5-1, the J call TRBJ1-4; D is unresolved. CDR3 length: 15 residues. Germline CDR1 and CDR2: SGHRS and YFSETQ. Trimming pared 1 base from V and 1 base from J, leaving 8 bases between. CDR3 loop: CASSLLGETNEKLFF. The DNA of the CDR3 is TGCGCCAGCAGCTTGCTCGGGGAAACTAATGAAAAACTGTTTTTT.

The chain links TRBV24-1 to TRBJ1-6; 9 nucleotides agree with TRBD1. The CDR3 extends over 15 amino acids. Trimming at V came to 2 bases and at J to 7 bases, leaving 2 bases not matched to a gene. CDR1 KGHDR and CDR2 SFDVKD come from the germline V gene. CDR3 DNA: TGTGCCACCAGTGATTGGACAGGGGAAAATTCACCCCTCCACTTT. Protein: CATSDWTGENSPLHF.